One T cell receptor beta chain is described in this entry. The sample originates from a study of blood T cell repertoires in COVID-19. Turning to the study itself: In each case, the material was cDNA or gDNA derived from T cells, B-cell-depleted T cells, or PBMCs.

The CDR3 is made up of 16 amino acids. V was pared by 3 bases and J by 7 bases, with 22 bases between. Germline V gene lookup returns CDR1 LNHNV and CDR2 YYDKDF (reference sequence). TCRdb keeps only in-frame clones here, not all; method: immunoSEQ multiplex PCR. Of 200,000 to 300,000 clones listed, over 80% are singletons. What was sequenced was peripheral blood. This receptor was obtained from a man in his forties or fifties with acute or convalescent COVID-19. The chain has TRBV15 and TRBJ2-7; a weak D match, TRBD1 (6 bases). CDR3 nucleotides: TGTGCCACCAGCAGGGGTACCACAGGGTCCAGCCGGGAGCAGTACTTC. Translating gives CATSRGTTGSSREQYF.